A selection of T cell receptor beta chains follows, all from one sample in a study of blood T cell repertoires in COVID-19. Some clones are missing from TCRdb's copy, which holds only in-frame ones; the method was immunoSEQ multiplex PCR. Of 150,000 to 200,000 clones listed, 85% to 90% are singletons. Sequenced material: peripheral blood. These receptor sequences come from a man between 18 and 35 years old with acute or convalescent COVID-19. Each CDR3 is given with its conserved first and last residue. The D gene is left open where the match is weak. Only part of the rows carry a size: once, few, many, or a class if the clone is expanded.

j_call	v_call	d_call	clone_size	cdr3_nt	cdr3_aa
TRBJ1-1	TRBV5-1	TRBD1	-	TGCGCCAGCAACCCGGGACAGGGGGGGAACACTGAAGCTTTCTTT	CASNPGQGGNTEAFF
TRBJ2-5	TRBV15	-	-	TGTGCCACCAGCAGTGTACGGGAGACCCAGTACTTC	CATSSVRETQYF
TRBJ1-6	TRBV28	TRBD1	-	TGTGCCAGCATCATTACAGGGGGCCTTTCACCCCTCCACTTT	CASIITGGLSPLHF
TRBJ2-3	TRBV10-3	-	-	TGTGCCACCCGGCCAGGGGGCACAGATACGCAGTATTTT	CATRPGGTDTQYF
TRBJ2-3	TRBV10-3	TRBD2	few	TGTGCCATCAGTGAGTCGGGCGGGGGAGAGGGTACGCAGTATTTT	CAISESGGGEGTQYF
TRBJ1-5	TRBV18	-	-	TGTGCCAGCTCAGCGGTAGGTAGCAATCAGCCCCAGCATTTT	CASSAVGSNQPQHF
TRBJ2-7	TRBV11-2	TRBD1	few	TGTGCCAGCAGCTTAGTAGACAGGGGCCACGAGCAGTACTTC	CASSLVDRGHEQYF
TRBJ2-7	TRBV18	TRBD1	-	TGTGCCAGCTCACCACCGGCACGGCAGGGGGCGATTTACGAGCAGTACTTC	CASSPPARQGAIYEQYF
TRBJ2-7	TRBV18	TRBD2	-	TGTGCCAGCTCACCAACGACTAGCGGGAGTTCCTACGAGCAGTACTTC	CASSPTTSGSSYEQYF
TRBJ1-2	TRBV29-1	-	-	TGCAGCGTTGTTTGGGCGGACACATATCGTCCTAACTATGGCTACACCTTC	CSVVWADTYRPNYGYTF
TRBJ1-1	TRBV3-1/TRBV3-2	-	-	TGTGCCAGCAGCCGGGAGCAGGAGGCTTTCTTT	CASSREQEAFF
TRBJ2-5	TRBV5-4	-	-	TGTGCCAGCAGCCGGGATGAGGAAGGGACCCAGTACTTC	CASSRDEEGTQYF
TRBJ2-5	TRBV7-2	-	-	TGTGCCAGCAGCACGACAGTCGTTCAGACCCAGTACTTC	CASSTTVVQTQYF
TRBJ1-1	TRBV19	TRBD1	-	TGTGCCAGTAGTGTTTACAGGGGTGGAACTGAAGCTTTCTTT	CASSVYRGGTEAFF
TRBJ2-5	TRBV7-6	-	-	TGTGCCAGCAGCGCGGGGCAAGAGACCCAGTACTTC	CASSAGQETQYF
TRBJ1-5	TRBV27	-	few	TGTGCCAGCAGCCCTGGACAAGGCCTATGGGGAAATCAGCCCCAGCATTTT	CASSPGQGLWGNQPQHF
TRBJ1-6	TRBV10-3	TRBD1	-	TGTGCCATCAGGGTTGCGGACAGGGGAAATTCACCCCTCCACTTT	CAIRVADRGNSPLHF
TRBJ1-2	TRBV4-1	-	-	TGCGCCAGCAGCCAAGATAGCACAGGCCTCTATGGCTACACCTTC	CASSQDSTGLYGYTF
TRBJ2-7	TRBV7-9	TRBD2	-	TGTGCCAGCAGAACTGGACTAGCGGGGGACTACGAGCAGTACTTC	CASRTGLAGDYEQYF
TRBJ1-6	TRBV2	-	once	TGTGCCAGCAGTGAAGCTACCAGAAGGGGACTTACCAATTCACCCCTCCACTTT	CASSEATRRGLTNSPLHF
TRBJ2-3	TRBV4-1	TRBD1	-	TGCGCCAGCAGCCTGCAGGGGGCGCGTACAGATACGCAGTATTTT	CASSLQGARTDTQYF
TRBJ2-3	TRBV3-1/TRBV3-2	-	-	TGTGCCAGCAGCCAAACATCTAGCACAGATACGCAGTATTTT	CASSQTSSTDTQYF
TRBJ1-4	TRBV9	-	-	TGTGCCAGCAGCGTAGGAGGTGCCTCAACTAATGAAAAACTGTTTTTT	CASSVGGASTNEKLFF
TRBJ2-1	TRBV6-5	TRBD2	-	TGTGCCAGCAGTTACTCGATAGCGGGGGGCTTTGAGCAGTTCTTC	CASSYSIAGGFEQFF
TRBJ1-3	TRBV30	TRBD1	-	TGTGCCTGGATGATTAACAGGGGTGGAAACACCATATATTTT	CAWMINRGGNTIYF
TRBJ2-1	TRBV25-1	-	once	TGTGCCAGCAGTGACGTGGGCAGATTCAATGAGCAGTTCTTC	CASSDVGRFNEQFF
TRBJ2-6	TRBV28	TRBD1	-	TGTGCCAGCAGTTTATTGCAAGGGACAGGGAGGCCCGGAAGCTCTGGGGCCAACGTCCTGACTTTC	CASSLLQGTGRPGSSGANVLTF
TRBJ2-7	TRBV5-4	TRBD2	-	TGTGCCAGCAAGAGGTGGGCCCAGCGGGGGTGCTCTTTC	CASKRWAQRGCSF
TRBJ2-7	TRBV4-1	-	-	TGCGCCAGCAGCCTGACAGATATGTCCTACGAGCAGTACTTC	CASSLTDMSYEQYF
TRBJ2-3	TRBV3-1/TRBV3-2	-	-	TGTGCCAGCAGCCAAGTGGGGGGAGCAGATACGCAGTATTTT	CASSQVGGADTQYF
TRBJ1-2	TRBV5-1	TRBD1	few	TGCGCCAGCAGCCAGAACTACGAGGGACAGACATATGGCTACACCTTC	CASSQNYEGQTYGYTF
TRBJ1-1	TRBV7-3	-	-	TGTGCCAGCAGCTTGTCGGCAGGCGACACTGAAGCTTTCTTT	CASSLSAGDTEAFF
TRBJ2-3	TRBV3-1/TRBV3-2	TRBD2	-	TGTGCCAGCAGCTCCCGACTAGCGGGGAGCACAGATACGCAGTATTTT	CASSSRLAGSTDTQYF
TRBJ2-5	TRBV7-9	-	-	TGTGCCAGCAGCTTTTTTCGGAACAGTCAAGAGACCCAGTACTTC	CASSFFRNSQETQYF
TRBJ1-1	TRBV19	TRBD1	-	TGTGCCAGTAGTACGGACAGGGCTAACACTGAAGCTTTCTTT	CASSTDRANTEAFF
TRBJ2-7	TRBV6-5	TRBD1	-	TGTGCCAGCAGGGGACAGGGCGCCAGGACCTACGAGCAGTACTTC	CASRGQGARTYEQYF
TRBJ2-3	TRBV11-2	-	-	TGTGCCAGCAGCTTAGGCGCGGCTAGCACAGATACGCAGTATTTT	CASSLGAASTDTQYF
TRBJ1-5	TRBV5-6	-	-	TGTGCCAGCAGCTTGAGCGGAGGTAGTCAGCCCCAGCATTTT	CASSLSGGSQPQHF
TRBJ1-1	TRBV11-2	TRBD1	-	TGTGCCAGCAGCCGGGAGGGACAGCTCTTACTTTTT	CASSREGQLLLF
TRBJ1-6	TRBV4-1	TRBD1	few	TGCGCCAGCAGCCTCCGGACAGGTGGGGATACCCTCCACTTT	CASSLRTGGDTLHF
TRBJ2-3	TRBV4-2	-	-	TGTGCCAGCAGCCAAGATCGGGGATTCGGGGGCGGGGGCAGAGATACGCAGTATTTT	CASSQDRGFGGGGRDTQYF
TRBJ1-2	TRBV6-6	-	-	TGTGCCGCACAGGGATTGGAAGGCTACACCTTC	CAAQGLEGYTF
TRBJ2-1	TRBV7-8	-	-	TGTGCCAGCAGCTTAGACAGCGGCAATGAGCAGTTCTTC	CASSLDSGNEQFF
TRBJ1-1	TRBV25-1	-	-	TGTGCCAGCAGTTCGACAGGGAACACTGAAGCTTTCTTT	CASSSTGNTEAFF
TRBJ2-3	TRBV27	TRBD1	-	TGTGCCAGCAAACCACTCCCCCCCAGGGGGCGAGGAGATACGCAGTATTTT	CASKPLPPRGRGDTQYF
TRBJ1-6	TRBV6-5	TRBD1	-	TGTGCCAGCAGTTACTCTGGACAGGGGTATTCACCCCTCCACTTT	CASSYSGQGYSPLHF
TRBJ1-4	TRBV7-8	-	-	TGTGCCAGCAGCTTACTCAGCGTTGGTGCAACTAATGAAAAACTGTTTTTT	CASSLLSVGATNEKLFF
TRBJ1-2	TRBV7-9	-	-	TGTGCCAGCAGCAGAGACGGGGGTATCTATGGCTACACCTTC	CASSRDGGIYGYTF
TRBJ2-5	TRBV28	-	-	TGTGCCAGCAGTTTGCCGGGTCTAAACCGGGAGACCCAGTACTTC	CASSLPGLNRETQYF
TRBJ2-6	TRBV6-6	TRBD1	-	TGTGCCAGCAGTCCCGGGACAGTAATTCTCTCTGGGGCCAACGTCCTGACTTTC	CASSPGTVILSGANVLTF
TRBJ1-1	TRBV28	TRBD1	-	TGTGCCAGCAGAGGACAGGGGAACACTGAAGCTTTCTTT	CASRGQGNTEAFF
TRBJ1-5	TRBV4-1	-	-	TGCGCCAGCAGCCAAGACGCGGGACAGCCCCAGCATTTT	CASSQDAGQPQHF
TRBJ1-2	TRBV9	-	-	TGTGCCAGCAGCCAGGCGGACAGTCCCTATGGCTACACCTTC	CASSQADSPYGYTF
TRBJ2-4	TRBV28	TRBD2	-	TGTGCCAGCAGCCCTAGCGGGGGAACCAAAAACATTCAGTACTTC	CASSPSGGTKNIQYF
TRBJ1-1	TRBV12-3/TRBV12-4	-	once	TGTGCCAGCAGTTTGGGAAAGGGGGCTGAAGCTTTCTTT	CASSLGKGAEAFF
TRBJ2-1	TRBV2	TRBD2	-	TGTGCCAGCAGTGCTCGGGGGGGAAGCTCCTACAATGAGCAGTTCTTC	CASSARGGSSYNEQFF